This passage covers 19 T cell receptor beta chains from one sample sequenced in a study of blood T cell repertoires in COVID-19. This table comes from immunoSEQ multiplex PCR, and its TCRdb copy is limited to in-frame clones, with some not included. The sample has around 200,000 clones; about 87% are singletons. Sequenced sample: peripheral blood. All receptors come from a man aged 60 to 69 who had recovered from COVID-19.

This clone was counted only a few times. This chain links TRBV7-9 with TRBJ2-7, with D maybe TRBD1 (6 bases). V dropped 2 bases and J dropped 3 bases, with 11 bases sitting between them. Germline V CDR1 and CDR2: SEHNR, FQNEAQ (reference sequence). The CDR3 totals 14 residues. CDR3 nucleotides: TGTGCCAGCAGCTTAAGGGGGATGAACTACGAGCAGTACTTC. Amino acids: CASSLRGMNYEQYF.

The chain employs TRBV21-1 and TRBJ2-7; the table's D call, TRBD1, was not checked against the DNA. TRBV21-1 is listed as a pseudogene. The CDR3 is 9 amino acids. CDR3 residues: CARTREQYF. The CDR3 coding sequence is TGTGCCAGGACACGAGAGCAGTACTTC.

The V call is TRBV5-1, the J call TRBJ2-7, with D unresolved. Germline V CDR1 and CDR2: SGHRS, YFSETQ. V dropped 4 bases and J dropped 2 bases, with 16 bases sitting between them. The CDR3 contains 15 residues. Written as DNA, the CDR3 is TGCGCCAGCAGCGTACAGAATCTCAATCCCTACGAGCAGTACTTC. Translating gives CASSVQNLNPYEQYF. Together with reference TRBV5-1 and TRBJ2-7, the CDR3 gives the full variable domain: KAGVTQTPRYLIKTRGQQVTLSCSPISGHRSVSWYQQTPGQGLQFLFEYFSETQRNKGNFPGRFSGRQFSNSRSEMNVSTLELGDSALYLCASSVQNLNPYEQYFGPGTRLTVT.

This clone was found once. The chain combines TRBV4-2 with TRBJ1-4; 7 nucleotides line up with TRBD1. The trim removed 0 bases at V and 6 bases at J, leaving 7 bases unmatched. CDR1 and CDR2 from the germline V gene are LGHNA and YNFKEQ. This CDR3 has 16 residues. CDR3 sequence (DNA): TGTGCCAGCAGCCAAGATGCTCAGGGGGGATATGAAAAACTGTTTTTT. Encoded protein: CASSQDAQGGYEKLFF.

The chain carries TRBV19 and TRBJ2-7; D may be TRBD2 (5 bases). The V end was cut by 3 bases, the J end by 0 bases, with 12 bases between. This CDR3 spans 15 amino acids. Per germline, CDR1 LNHDA and CDR2 SQIVND (reference sequence). The CDR3 region has the DNA TGTGCCAGTAGTATTGTCGGGGTACCCTCCTACGAGCAGTACTTC. This codes for CASSIVGVPSYEQYF.

The chain is built from TRBV11-3 and TRBJ2-5; no clear D gene. From germline, CDR1 is SGHNT and CDR2 YENEEA. CDR3 length: 15 amino acids. Trimming left V 1 base short and J 1 base short, with 10 bases between. Here the CDR3 DNA reads TGTGCCAGCAGCTTAGGTAACCAGCGCCAAGAGACCCAGTACTTC. Translated: CASSLGNQRQETQYF. Supplemented by reference TRBV11-3 and TRBJ2-5, the full variable domain reads EAGVVQSPRYKIIEKKQPVAFWCNPISGHNTLYWYLQNLGQGPELLIRYENEEAVDDSQLPKDRFSAERLKGVDSTLKIQPAELGDSAVYLCASSLGNQRQETQYFGPGTRLLVL.

The V call is TRBV7-6, the J call TRBJ2-2, with no clear D. CDR1 and CDR2 from the germline V gene are SGHVS and FNYEAQ. The CDR3 contains 13 residues. Deletions cut 3 bases from V and 5 bases from J, with 7 bases between. CDR3 DNA: TGTGCCAGCAGCTTTAGTCCTACCGGGGAGCTGTTTTTT. It translates to CASSFSPTGELFF.

The V gene is TRBV9, the J gene TRBJ1-6; no firm D call. The CDR3 has 15 residues. The V gene lost 3 bases and the J gene lost 7 bases, with 14 bases spanning the gap. The germline V gene has CDR1 SGDLS and CDR2 YYNGEE. CDR3 sequence: CASSGWEMGNSPLHF. For the CDR3, the DNA is TGTGCCAGCAGCGGGTGGGAGATGGGGAATTCACCCCTCCACTTT.

The chain couples TRBV25-1 to TRBJ2-2; 9 bases are a match to TRBD2. This CDR3 has 15 residues. The germline gives CDR1 MGHDK, CDR2 SYGVNS. V dropped 6 bases and J dropped 6; count of bases not matched to a gene: 8. CDR3: CASRGGTSIAGELFF. The CDR3, as DNA: TGTGCCAGCAGAGGGGGGACTAGCATCGCCGGGGAGCTGTTTTTT.

The chain employs TRBV19 and TRBJ1-2, with D unclear. The CDR3 spans 13 residues. Germline-derived CDR1 and CDR2 are LNHDA and SQIVND (reference sequence). V lost 2 bases to trimming and J lost 2 bases, with 6 bases between them. For the CDR3, the DNA is TGTGCCAGTAGTATACTACGGAACTATGGCTACACCTTC. Amino acid sequence: CASSILRNYGYTF. The whole variable domain, remainder taken from reference TRBV19 and TRBJ1-2, is DGGITQSPKYLFRKEGQNVTLSCEQNLNHDAMYWYRQDPGQGLRLIYYSQIVNDFQKGDIAEGYSVSREKKESFPLTVTSAQKNPTAFYLCASSILRNYGYTFGSGTRLTVV.

The genes are TRBV6-5 and TRBJ2-2; possible D gene TRBD2, 5 bases. CDR3 length: 14 residues. The ends were cut back, 0 bases at V and 5 bases at J, with 7 bases in the middle. CDR1 and CDR2 (germline): MNHEY, SVGAGI. CDR3 DNA: TGTGCCAGCAGTTACTCACTAGTTACCGGGGAGCTGTTTTTT. Protein product: CASSYSLVTGELFF.

This chain joins TRBV5-1 and TRBJ2-2; 7 nucleotides agree with TRBD1. The CDR3 contains 16 residues. Germline V gives CDR1 SGHRS, CDR2 YFSETQ. J gave up 3 bases and V 0 bases, and 5 bases lay outside the gene matches. CDR3 residues: CASSLGWDSDTGELFF. The CDR3 DNA follows: TGCGCCAGCAGCTTGGGTTGGGACAGCGACACCGGGGAGCTGTTTTTT.

As DNA, the CDR3 is TGTGCCAGCAGTGAGGACGGGCAGGGGGCCGCCTATAATTCACCCCTCCACTTT. Its translation: CASSEDGQGAAYNSPLHF. The V and J genes are TRBV2 and TRBJ1-6; 8 bases fit TRBD1. Germline CDR1 and CDR2: SNHLY and FYNNEI. Unmatched junction bases numbered 9, after V lost 3 bases and J lost 2 bases. This CDR3 has 18 amino acids.

CDR3: CASSTLGVQFQETQYF. The CDR3 nucleotides read TGTGCCAGCAGCACCCTCGGGGTTCAATTCCAAGAGACCCAGTACTTC. The chain combines TRBV11-2 with TRBJ2-5, with D perhaps TRBD2 (5 bases). Trimming shortened V by 5 bases and J by 1 base, and 17 bases separated the two germline ends. This CDR3 has 16 amino acids. Germline lookup yields CDR1 SGHAT and CDR2 FQNNGV.

V usage is TRBV19 and J usage is TRBJ1-5, with D hard to call. Trimming removed 4 bases at V and 0 bases at J, with 13 bases between. CDR1 LNHDA and CDR2 SQIVND come from the germline V gene (reference sequence). The CDR3 runs to 16 residues. For the CDR3, the DNA is TGTGCCAGTAGTACCCCCCTCGGTAGTAGCAATCAGCCCCAGCATTTT. This codes for CASSTPLGSSNQPQHF.

This clone was picked up one time. This chain joins TRBV10-3 and TRBJ1-3; unclear D gene. Germline V CDR1 and CDR2: ENHRY, SYGVKD. This CDR3 has 15 amino acids. The ends were cut back, 7 bases at V and 3 bases at J, with 16 bases in the middle. CDR3: CAIKSSGPGGNTIYF. CDR3 DNA sequence: TGTGCCATCAAGTCATCCGGTCCCGGTGGAAACACCATATATTTT.

The chain joins TRBV6-2 or TRBV6-3 to TRBJ2-3; weak D call: TRBD2 (6 bases). V was pared by 5 bases and J by 5 bases, with 17 bases between. The CDR3 loop spans 15 amino acids. The germline V gene has CDR1 MNHEY and CDR2 SVGEGT. CDR3 nucleotide sequence: TGTGCCAGCAGTCCCGGGACTTTTCCAGGAGATACGCAGTATTTT. It encodes CASSPGTFPGDTQYF.

The CDR3 DNA follows: TGTGCCATCAGCGGACAGGGGGCTTACAATGAGCAGTTCTTC. This codes for CAISGQGAYNEQFF. The chain links TRBV10-3 to TRBJ2-1, with 11 bases lining up with TRBD1. Germline values: CDR1 ENHRY, CDR2 SYGVKD. The CDR3 covers 14 residues. The V segment lost 6 bases and the J segment 4 bases; nucleotides outside the gene matches: 2.

The chain couples TRBV9 to TRBJ2-3, with 12 positions matching TRBD1. Germline V lookup: CDR1 SGDLS, CDR2 YYNGEE. The CDR3 totals 21 residues. V shed 0 bases and J 2 bases; nucleotides not matched to a gene: 16. The CDR3: CASSVGGTGGRAGANTDTQYF. CDR3 DNA sequence: TGTGCCAGCAGCGTAGGAGGGACAGGGGGCCGAGCGGGAGCTAACACAGATACGCAGTATTTT.